The rows below give T cell receptor beta chains drawn from one sample of a study of blood T cell repertoires in COVID-19. The repertoire was sequenced with immunoSEQ multiplex PCR; TCRdb's copy has only in-frame clones and lacks some. This sample has about 240,000 clones; approximately 86% occur once, and the top ten carry less than 4%. The specimen was PBMCs or T cells enriched from blood (not recorded which). These receptor sequences come from a woman aged 40 to 55 with acute COVID-19. Each CDR3 is given with its conserved first and last residue. Each record gives: V gene, J gene, D gene, CDR3 length, clone size, CDR3 DNA, CDR3 protein. The D gene is left open where the match is weak. Clone size, where shown, is once, few, many, or a class for clones that have expanded.

TRBV7-9,TRBJ1-1,-,13,-,TGTGCCAGCAGTTCCTCGGGGAACACTGAAGCTTTCTTT,CASSSSGNTEAFF
TRBV5-1,TRBJ2-3,-,13,-,TGCGCCAGCAGCCGAGGGATGGAAGATACGCAGTATTTT,CASSRGMEDTQYF
TRBV7-2,TRBJ2-1,-,14,-,TGTGCCAGCAGCTTAGGAGGAAACAACAATGAGCAGTTCTTC,CASSLGGNNNEQFF
TRBV7-9,TRBJ2-6,TRBD2,17,-,TGTGCCAGCAGCCCACTTGGGCGGGGGTCTGGGGCCAACGTCCTGACTTTC,CASSPLGRGSGANVLTF
TRBV9,TRBJ2-1,-,12,-,TGTGCCAGCAGCCCTCGGTTGAATGAGCAGTTCTTC,CASSPRLNEQFF
TRBV20-1,TRBJ2-3,-,13,-,TGCAGTGCTAGTCGGGGGAGCACAGATACGCAGTATTTT,CSASRGSTDTQYF
TRBV6-4,TRBJ2-1,-,15,-,TGTGCCAGCAGTGAATTTGGAACGGGGTACAATGAGCAGTTCTTC,CASSEFGTGYNEQFF
TRBV10-3,TRBJ2-7,TRBD2,12,once,TGTGCCATCTCGGGACTAGCGGATGAGCAGTACTTC,CAISGLADEQYF
TRBV9,TRBJ2-7,TRBD1,15,-,TGTGCCAGCAGCGTAGCGGGGACAGGGGCTTACGAGCAGTACTTC,CASSVAGTGAYEQYF
TRBV7-2,TRBJ2-3,TRBD1,17,-,TGTGCCAGCAGCTTAGTGGCAGGGGGCGAGCTCACAGATACGCAGTATTTT,CASSLVAGGELTDTQYF
TRBV5-1,TRBJ1-3,TRBD1,16,few,TGCGCCAGCAGCCTGGGGACAGGAGACTCTGGAAACACCATATATTTT,CASSLGTGDSGNTIYF
TRBV2,TRBJ1-2,-,13,-,TGTGCCAGCAATAAGGGGCTGGAGTATGGCTACACCTTC,CASNKGLEYGYTF
TRBV2,TRBJ2-5,TRBD1,13,-,TGTGCCACCTACCGGGACAGCCAAGAGACCCAGTACTTC,CATYRDSQETQYF
TRBV18,TRBJ1-5,-,15,-,TGTGCCAGCTCTCTCCAAGGGGGGGATAATCAGCCCCAGCATTTT,CASSLQGGDNQPQHF
TRBV3-1/TRBV3-2,TRBJ2-7,TRBD1,14,-,TGTGCCAGCTCAAGGGGGACAGGAGCCTACGAGCAGTACTTC,CASSRGTGAYEQYF
TRBV24-1,TRBJ1-2,-,14,-,TGTGCCACCAGCGAGACAGGTTCTAACTATGGCTACACCTTC,CATSETGSNYGYTF
TRBV11-1,TRBJ2-1,TRBD2,13,-,TGTGCCAGCAGCTTGGGTCGGGAGGGCGAGCAGTTCTTC,CASSLGREGEQFF
TRBV18,TRBJ2-5,-,15,-,TGTGCCAGCTCAGCGGGACAGTCGTATGAAGAGACCCAGTACTTC,CASSAGQSYEETQYF
TRBV7-9,TRBJ1-2,-,13,-,TGTGCCAGCAGCTTGGGCGCGGGGTATGGCTACACCTTC,CASSLGAGYGYTF
TRBV11-2,TRBJ2-1,-,16,-,TGTGCCAGCAGCTTAGTAGGGCGGGGTAACTACAATGAGCAGTTCTTC,CASSLVGRGNYNEQFF
TRBV5-4,TRBJ2-3,TRBD2,15,-,TGTGCCAGCAGCTTGTTCGGGGACTACACAGATACGCAGTATTTT,CASSLFGDYTDTQYF
TRBV29-1,TRBJ2-1,TRBD2,14,-,TGCAGCGTGGGGGGACGGGGGGCCTACAATGAGCAGTTCTTC,CSVGGRGAYNEQFF
TRBV5-8,TRBJ2-3,-,13,-,TGTGCCAGCAGAGTCTCGGGCACAGATACGCAGTATTTT,CASRVSGTDTQYF
TRBV7-2,TRBJ2-3,-,15,-,TGTGCCAGCAGCTCCGGGCCCGACCAGGGAGATACGCAGTATTTT,CASSSGPDQGDTQYF
TRBV24-1,TRBJ2-7,TRBD1,16,-,TGTGCCACCAGTGATTCGACGGGACAGGAGTACTACGAGCAGTACTTC,CATSDSTGQEYYEQYF
TRBV11-2,TRBJ2-7,TRBD2,14,-,TGTGCCAGCAGCTTTCCTAGCGGGAGTCAAGAGCAGTACTTC,CASSFPSGSQEQYF
TRBV5-1,TRBJ1-1,TRBD1,16,-,TGCGCCAGCAGTTCCGGGACAGGGCTCATGAACACTGAAGCTTTCTTT,CASSSGTGLMNTEAFF
TRBV30,TRBJ1-6,-,15,-,TGTGCCTGGAGTGTACAGGGTTCCTATAATTCACCCCTCCACTTT,CAWSVQGSYNSPLHF
TRBV24-1,TRBJ2-1,TRBD2,14,-,TGTGCCACCAGTGAAGCGGGAGGAGGTGGCGAGCAGTTCTTC,CATSEAGGGGEQFF
TRBV20-1,TRBJ2-5,-,11,few,TGCAGTGCTAGAGGTGGCGAGACCCAGTACTTC,CSARGGETQYF
TRBV20-1,TRBJ2-1,-,10,-,TGCAGTGCTTATTACAATGAGCAGTTCTTC,CSAYYNEQFF
TRBV9,TRBJ2-2,-,21,-,TGTGCCAGCAGCGTAGCTACCGGGGTTCGTAAATCCTCCGGGGACACCGGGGAGCTGTTTTTT,CASSVATGVRKSSGDTGELFF
TRBV5-1,TRBJ2-3,-,14,-,TGCGCCAGCAGCTCTAGCTTTATCACAGATACGCAGTATTTT,CASSSSFITDTQYF
TRBV5-1,TRBJ2-7,TRBD2,15,-,TGCGCCAGCAGTTCCGGGACTAGCGGGTACTACGAGCAGTACTTC,CASSSGTSGYYEQYF
TRBV27,TRBJ1-1,-,17,few,TGTGCCAGCAGTCCTACCGGTAGGGGGGGCGAGAACACTGAAGCTTTCTTT,CASSPTGRGGENTEAFF
TRBV6-5,TRBJ2-7,TRBD1,14,-,TGTGCCAGCAGTTCCGGGACAGGGGGGTACGAGCAGTACTTC,CASSSGTGGYEQYF
TRBV13,TRBJ2-7,TRBD1,13,-,TGTGCCAGCAGACGGACAGGGGGTCTCGAGCAGTACTTC,CASRRTGGLEQYF
TRBV12-3/TRBV12-4,TRBJ1-2,-,12,-,TGTGCCAGCAGTTTCGGGAACTATGGCTACACCTTC,CASSFGNYGYTF
TRBV4-1,TRBJ2-7,-,15,-,TGCGCCAGCAGCCAAGGGGGGCAGGGGGGTTACGAGCAGTACTTC,CASSQGGQGGYEQYF
TRBV6-5,TRBJ2-5,TRBD2,13,once,TGTGCCGGAGCAGCGGGGGACCAAGAGACCCAGTACTTC,CAGAAGDQETQYF
TRBV28,TRBJ1-5,-,15,few,TGTGCCAGCAGTTTCGCGGGAACTGGCAATCAGCCCCAGCATTTT,CASSFAGTGNQPQHF
TRBV6-1,TRBJ2-1,TRBD1,15,-,TGTGCCAGCAGTGACCCCGGGACAGGATACAATGAGCAGTTCTTC,CASSDPGTGYNEQFF
TRBV7-9,TRBJ2-7,-,13,-,TGTGCCAGCAGCCATAGGGGTTTCGACGAGCAGTACTTC,CASSHRGFDEQYF